Listed below are T cell receptor beta chains from one sample, sequenced in a study of blood T cell repertoires in COVID-19. Sequenced by immunoSEQ multiplex PCR; TCRdb stores in-frame clones only, minus some. The table has about 210,000 clones, around 85% seen once. The sample taken for sequencing was PBMCs or T cells enriched from blood (not recorded which). The receptors originated from a man aged 35 to 55 who had recovered from COVID-19. Both conserved end residues are part of each CDR3. The D gene is left open where the match is weak. Clone size is shown for a subset of rows, as once, few, many or a class of expanded clone.

cdr3_aa,cdr3_nt,j_call,v_call,clone_size,d_call
CASSPHRGAVF,TGTGCCAGCAGCCCTCACCGGGGAGCTGTTTTT,TRBJ2-2,TRBV7-3,-,-
CASSKRWEVNHQPQHF,TGTGCCAGCAGCAAAAGGTGGGAGGTGAACCATCAGCCCCAGCATTTT,TRBJ1-5,TRBV21-1,-,-
CAWGSGETQYF,TGTGCCTGGGGGAGCGGAGAGACCCAGTACTTC,TRBJ2-5,TRBV30,once,-
CASSSIISGFSYNEQFF,TGTGCCAGCAGTTCCATAATCAGCGGATTTTCCTACAATGAGCAGTTCTTC,TRBJ2-1,TRBV28,-,-
CASSQGTGGEETQYF,TGTGCCAGCAGTCAAGGGACAGGGGGGGAAGAGACCCAGTACTTC,TRBJ2-5,TRBV5-6,once,TRBD1
CASSYRDRPYEQYF,TGTGCCAGCAGCTACCGGGACAGGCCCTACGAGCAGTACTTC,TRBJ2-7,TRBV11-2,-,TRBD1
CASSIGLGGANQPQHF,TGCGCCAGCAGCATCGGTTTGGGGGGGGCCAATCAGCCCCAGCATTTT,TRBJ1-5,TRBV5-1,-,-
CASSQLAGVQGEQFF,TGTGCCAGCAGTCAACTAGCGGGAGTGCAGGGCGAGCAGTTCTTC,TRBJ2-1,TRBV27,-,TRBD2
CASSNTPPGQGVVGQFF,TGTGCCAGTAGTAACACACCCCCGGGACAGGGTGTAGTAGGGCAGTTCTTC,TRBJ2-1,TRBV19,-,TRBD1
CASSQESPSGSYEQYF,TGTGCCAGCAGCCAAGAATCGCCTAGCGGGAGTTACGAGCAGTACTTC,TRBJ2-7,TRBV3-1/TRBV3-2,-,TRBD2
CASKEKHWSSYNSPLHF,TGTGCCAGTAAAGAGAAGCACTGGAGCTCCTATAATTCACCCCTCCACTTT,TRBJ1-6,TRBV19,-,-
CASGLSTGATSYEQYF,TGTGCTAGTGGTTTGTCTACAGGGGCCACCTCTTACGAGCAGTACTTC,TRBJ2-7,TRBV12-5,-,TRBD1
CASSLGRDSEFF,TGCGCCAGCAGCTTGGGCCGGGACAGTGAGTTCTTC,TRBJ2-1,TRBV5-1,-,TRBD1
CASSLTATGRSYNEQFF,TGTGCCAGCAGCTTAACCGCGACAGGCCGCTCCTACAATGAGCAGTTCTTC,TRBJ2-1,TRBV7-3,once,-
CASSRGTGGLNTEAFF,TGCGCCAGCAGCCGCGGGACAGGGGGACTGAACACTGAAGCTTTCTTT,TRBJ1-1,TRBV5-1,-,TRBD1
CAWEYGTSGTDTQYF,TGTGCCTGGGAGTACGGGACTAGCGGCACAGATACGCAGTATTTT,TRBJ2-3,TRBV30,-,TRBD2
CASSGGASRNTGELFF,TGTGCCAGCAGCGGAGGGGCTAGCCGGAACACCGGGGAGCTGTTTTTT,TRBJ2-2,TRBV7-9,-,-
CATSDSGTARTYGYTF,TGTGCCACCAGTGATTCCGGGACAGCTAGGACCTATGGCTACACCTTC,TRBJ1-2,TRBV24-1,once,TRBD1
CASSIGAGGRGTEAFF,TGTGCCAGTAGTATAGGGGCAGGGGGCCGAGGCACTGAAGCTTTCTTT,TRBJ1-1,TRBV19,-,TRBD1
CASSLPDRTTTGELFF,TGTGCCAGCAGCCTGCCGGACAGAACAACCACCGGGGAGCTGTTTTTT,TRBJ2-2,TRBV28,-,-
CAITTGTSGSFGDTQYF,TGTGCCATCACGACCGGGACTAGCGGGAGTTTCGGAGATACGCAGTATTTT,TRBJ2-3,TRBV10-3,-,TRBD2
CASSPRTSGRARYEQYF,TGTGCCAGCAGCCCCCGGACTAGCGGGAGGGCCCGGTACGAGCAGTACTTC,TRBJ2-7,TRBV5-6,-,TRBD2
CAWSPGSTPYGYTF,TGTGCCTGGAGCCCAGGGTCGACGCCCTATGGCTACACCTTC,TRBJ1-2,TRBV30,-,-
CAWSRGTGNEQYF,TGTGCCTGGAGCCGCGGGACAGGGAACGAGCAGTACTTC,TRBJ2-7,TRBV30,-,TRBD1
CASSIVSGPYEQYF,TGTGCCAGTAGTATAGTGTCAGGGCCCTACGAGCAGTACTTC,TRBJ2-7,TRBV19,-,-
CASSLGGSQRVGKQFF,TGTGCCAGCAGCTTGGGAGGCAGTCAGCGGGTAGGAAAGCAGTTCTTC,TRBJ2-1,TRBV5-4,-,-
CATSDRGAVDTQYF,TGTGCCACCAGTGATCGGGGGGCGGTGGATACGCAGTATTTT,TRBJ2-3,TRBV24-1,-,-
CASELEVRRDTQYF,TGTGCCAGCGAATTAGAGGTCAGAAGAGATACGCAGTATTTT,TRBJ2-3,TRBV7-9,-,-
CASRTPMGLAGTGELFF,TGTGCCAGCAGAACCCCCATGGGACTAGCGGGAACCGGGGAGCTGTTTTTT,TRBJ2-2,TRBV7-2,-,TRBD2
CASGLPRRTSGSKTDTQYF,TGTGCTAGTGGTTTGCCCCGTCGGACTAGCGGGAGTAAGACAGATACGCAGTATTTT,TRBJ2-3,TRBV12-5,-,TRBD2
CASSQTGGRSEQYF,TGTGCCAGCAGCCAGACGGGGGGTCGAAGCGAGCAGTACTTC,TRBJ2-7,TRBV3-1/TRBV3-2,few,TRBD2
CASSSSGTGPSTEAFF,TGTGCCAGCAGCTCTTCCGGGACAGGGCCGTCCACTGAAGCTTTCTTT,TRBJ1-1,TRBV11-3,-,TRBD1
CASSTQTGSYEQYF,TGTGCCAGCAGCACCCAGACAGGATCCTACGAGCAGTACTTC,TRBJ2-7,TRBV11-2,-,-
CASRQLSYEQYF,TGTGCCAGCAGACAGTTATCCTACGAGCAGTACTTC,TRBJ2-7,TRBV2,-,-
CASSRPRQATNYGYTF,TGTGCCAGCAGCCGACCAAGACAGGCAACTAACTATGGCTACACCTTC,TRBJ1-2,TRBV3-1/TRBV3-2,-,-
CASSLAGAAYGYTF,TGCGCCAGCAGCTTGGCCGGAGCCGCCTATGGCTACACCTTC,TRBJ1-2,TRBV5-1,-,-
CASSVDEGHSEAFF,TGTGCCAGCAGTGTTGATGAGGGACACTCTGAAGCTTTCTTT,TRBJ1-1,TRBV2,-,-
CASSQTALGEQFF,TGTGCCAGCAGTCAGACTGCCTTGGGTGAGCAGTTCTTC,TRBJ2-1,TRBV6-5,-,-
CASSLSYSFTDTQYF,TGTGCCAGCAGTTTATCGTACTCCTTCACAGATACGCAGTATTTT,TRBJ2-3,TRBV27,once,-